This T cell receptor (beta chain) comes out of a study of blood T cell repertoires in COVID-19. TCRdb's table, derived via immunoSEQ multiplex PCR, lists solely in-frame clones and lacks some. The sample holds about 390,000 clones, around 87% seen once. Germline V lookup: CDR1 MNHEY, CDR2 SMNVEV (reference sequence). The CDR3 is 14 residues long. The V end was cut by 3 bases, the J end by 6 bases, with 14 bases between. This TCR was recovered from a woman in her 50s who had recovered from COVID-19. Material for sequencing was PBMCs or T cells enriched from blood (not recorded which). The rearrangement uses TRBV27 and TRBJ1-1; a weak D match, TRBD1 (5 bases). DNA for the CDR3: TGTGCCAGCAGTTTGACAGAACGTCGGGCTGAAGCTTTCTTT. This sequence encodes CASSLTERRAEAFF.